These 8 T cell receptor beta chains share one sample of origin, sequenced in a study of T cell repertoires in cytomegalovirus infection. Antigens of these TCRs are unknown. MiXCR, run by TCRdb on the reads, gives a single entry per CDR3 protein. The sample lists about 110,000 distinct CDR3 sequences; over 9.5% were seen once. The sequenced sample consisted of PBMCs, sequenced either directly or after in vitro stimulation (not recorded which). The receptors stem from a human donor in good health (CMV status not recorded). Some clones in this sample may be carry-over from other donors' samples.

This chain uses TRBV10-3 with TRBJ2-6, with unresolved D. Germline V CDR1 and CDR2: ENHRY, SYGVKD. The CDR3 loop spans 15 amino acids. V lost 8 bases to trimming and J lost 0 bases, with 11 bases between them. The CDR3 here is CAIGERVSGANVLTF. The DNA for the CDR3 is TGTGCCATCGGGGAAAGAGTCTCTGGGGCCAACGTCCTGACTTTC.

This chain connects TRBV14 to TRBJ2-2; the D is unclear. The CDR3 runs 13 residues. V gave up 0 bases and J gave up 5 bases, with 4 bases separating them. In germline, CDR1 is SGHDN, CDR2 FVKESK. CDR3 region: CASSQDSTGELFF. The CDR3 DNA follows: TGTGCCAGCAGCCAAGATTCAACCGGGGAGCTGTTTTTT.

The V call is TRBV6-5, the J call TRBJ1-1, with 7 bases aligning to TRBD1. The CDR3 sequence is 13 residues long. Looked up from germline, CDR1 is MNHEY and CDR2 is SVGAGI. J gave up 8 bases and V 2 bases, and 5 bases lay outside the gene matches. The CDR3 sequence is CASSYGDRAEAFF. CDR3 bases: TGTGCCAGCAGTTACGGGGACAGAGCCGAAGCTTTCTTT.

The sample holds many counts of this clonotype. V and J are TRBV6-2 or TRBV6-3 and TRBJ2-7; no clear D. The V end was cut by 4 bases, the J end by 6 bases, with 10 bases between. CDR1 is MNHEY, CDR2 SVGEGT, per germline. This CDR3 is 12 amino acids long. This chain's CDR3 is CASSSLSGEQYF. The CDR3 DNA reads TGTGCCAGCAGTTCTCTTTCTGGCGAGCAGTACTTC.

This sequence joins TRBV28 and TRBJ1-1; no clear D. Germline V gene lookup returns CDR1 MDHEN and CDR2 SYDVKM. The CDR3 runs 15 residues. V was trimmed by 2 bases and J by 1 base, leaving 11 bases between them. The CDR3 loop is CASSLGVRQNTEAFF. The CDR3 DNA sequence: TGTGCCAGCAGTTTAGGGGTAAGGCAGAACACTGAAGCTTTCTTT.

The CDR3 sequence: CASSRPRGPRDEQFF. CDR3 DNA sequence: TGTGCCAGCAGTCGTCCTAGGGGACCTCGGGATGAGCAGTTCTTC. The rearrangement links TRBV6-2 or TRBV6-3 to TRBJ2-1; tentatively, D is TRBD1 or TRBD2 (5 bases each). Trimming took 5 bases from V and 8 from J, leaving 19 bases between them. Germline loops: CDR1 MNHEY, CDR2 SVGEGT. The CDR3 has 15 residues.

The CDR3 reads CASTPWGATDTQYF. CDR3 in DNA: TGTGCCAGCACCCCATGGGGGGCCACAGATACGCAGTATTTT. J is TRBJ2-3 and V is TRBV7-4, with D perhaps TRBD1 or TRBD2 (6 bases each). This CDR3 is built from 14 residues. The V gene's germline CDR1 is SGHVT and CDR2 SQSDAQ. The ends were cut back, 7 bases at V and 2 bases at J, with 13 bases in the middle.

This clonotype was observed once. A much larger clone lies a single base off, so this may be a read error. J is TRBJ2-2 and V is TRBV5-4; D is undetermined. CDR1 and CDR2 from the germline V gene are SGHNT and YYREEE (reference sequence). V shed 2 bases and J shed 1 base, with 6 bases lying between them. The CDR3 sequence is 14 residues long. This CDR3 reads CASSFLRNTGELFF. CDR3 DNA sequence: TGTGCCAGCAGCTTCTTGCGGAACACCGGGGAGCTGTTTTTT.